Shown below are 27 T cell receptor beta chains from a single sample sequenced in a study of blood T cells in healthy people across ages. PCR was performed a second time for about 7 to 12 cycles using a sample-barcoded 5' primer and a J-beta primer mix. Each CDR3 protein is one row after TCRdb ran MiXCR on the 5' RACE reads. The sample lists fewer than 1,000,000 distinct CDR3 sequences, under 55% occurring once. The sample consisted of blood. All receptors come from a man in his sixties in good health.

This chain links TRBV5-6 with TRBJ2-1; unclear D gene. CDR3 length: 15 amino acids. Germline lookup yields CDR1 SGHDT and CDR2 YYEEEE. Trimming took 4 bases from V and 5 from J, leaving 16 bases between them. The CDR3 DNA reads TGTGCCAGCAGCCTAAACCCGCTGGGGAACAATGAGCAGTTCTTC. It encodes CASSLNPLGNNEQFF.

The CDR3 sequence is CASSPGGSGEQYF. The CDR3 bases are TGTGCCAGCTCACCAGGGGGATCGGGCGAGCAGTACTTC. V and J are TRBV18 and TRBJ2-7; D possibly uses TRBD1 or TRBD2 (5 bases each). V gave up 2 bases and J gave up 6 bases, with 11 bases separating them. This CDR3 is built from 13 residues. CDR1 and CDR2 from the germline V gene are KGHSH and LQKENI.

The chain recombines TRBV28 with TRBJ2-7, with D possibly matching TRBD1 (6 bases). There are 13 residues in the CDR3. Germline V gene sequence: CDR1 MDHEN, CDR2 SYDVKM. V was trimmed by 8 bases and J by 5 bases, leaving 16 bases between them. CDR3 amino acids: CASRLAGVNEQYF. DNA of the CDR3: TGTGCCAGCCGGTTGGCAGGGGTCAACGAGCAGTACTTC.

The J gene is TRBJ2-5, the V gene TRBV20-1; D ambiguous. CDR3 length: 11 amino acids. V was clipped by 3 bases and J by 5 bases, with 7 bases between them. Germline V lookup: CDR1 DFQATT, CDR2 SNEGSKA (reference sequence). Written as DNA, the CDR3 is TGCAGTGCTAGGGTTGCGGAGACCCAGTACTTC. Translating it yields CSARVAETQYF.

The V gene is TRBV20-1, the J gene TRBJ2-3; weak D call: TRBD2 (5 bases). The CDR3 contains 17 residues. Germline V gene sequence: CDR1 DFQATT, CDR2 SNEGSKA (reference sequence). Trimming left V 0 bases short and J 0 bases short, with 16 bases between. CDR3 sequence (DNA): TGCAGTGCTAGAGATCAGAGGGCTAGCTTGAGCACAGATACGCAGTATTTT. It translates to CSARDQRASLSTDTQYF.

This clonotype has ten or more counts. This rearrangement joins TRBV27 to TRBJ1-2; no clear D gene. Germline V gene sequence: CDR1 MNHEY, CDR2 SMNVEV (reference sequence). This CDR3 is built from 15 residues. V dropped 5 bases and J dropped 3 bases, with 16 bases sitting between them. Here the CDR3 DNA reads TGTGCCAGCAGTCCTACCACCCGGGCCGACTATGGCTACACCTTC. This translates into CASSPTTRADYGYTF.

The J gene is TRBJ2-5, the V gene TRBV9, with D possibly being TRBD2 (7 bases). Germline V gives CDR1 SGDLS, CDR2 YYNGEE. Trimming stripped 4 bases from V and 11 bases from J, with 27 bases between. The CDR3 has 16 residues. The CDR3 nucleotides are TGTGCCAGCAGCCCATGGGGGGGGGCGGGGGTGAATGAGCAGTACTTC. Residues: CASSPWGGAGVNEQYF. Full variable domain (remainder filled in from reference TRBV9 and TRBJ2-5): DSGVTQTPKHLITATGQRVTLRCSPRSGDLSVYWYQQSLDQGLQFLIQYYNGEERAKGNILERFSAQQFPDLHSELNLSSLELGDSALYFCASSPWGGAGVNEQYFGPGTRLLVL.

This clonotype was observed a handful of times. The chain uses TRBV7-9 and TRBJ2-6; 8 bases map to TRBD1. Germline trimming cut 1 base from V and 2 bases from J; bases unmatched to any gene: 4. The CDR3 runs to 17 residues. Germline V CDR1 and CDR2: SEHNR, FQNEAQ (reference sequence). Written as DNA, the CDR3 is TGTGCCAGCAGCTTAGGGACAGGGCAGGCTGGGGCCAACGTCCTGACTTTC. It codes for CASSLGTGQAGANVLTF. The complete variable domain, with remaining parts taken from reference TRBV7-9 and TRBJ2-6, reads DTGVSQNPRHKITKRGQNVTFRCDPISEHNRLYWYRQTLGQGPEFLTYFQNEAQLEKSRLLSDRFSAERPKGSFSTLEIQRTEQGDSAMYLCASSLGTGQAGANVLTFGAGSRLTVL.

Points on this clonotype: One end of the junction is discordant with germline, which a read error may explain. This CDR3 reads CASSDSGIETQYF. For the CDR3, the DNA is TGTGCCAGCAGTGACTCGGGAATCGAGACCCAGTACTTC. The V call is TRBV6-2 or TRBV6-3, the J call TRBJ2-5, with TRBD2 as a possible D gene (5 bases). CDR1 is MNHEY, CDR2 SVGEGT, per germline. This CDR3 has 13 residues.

This sequence joins TRBV3-1 and TRBJ1-1; possibly TRBD1 for D (6 bases). CDR3 length: 15 residues. Germline V lookup: CDR1 LGHDT, CDR2 YNNKEL (reference sequence). Trimming removed 3 bases at V and 8 bases at J, with 19 bases between. The chain's CDR3 is CASSHFGQLKQEAFF. CDR3 nucleotides: TGTGCCAGCAGCCATTTCGGACAGCTCAAACAGGAAGCTTTCTTT.

Only a few counts were recorded for this clonotype. The CDR3 is CATSDSGTGGLNQPQHF. CDR3 coding DNA: TGTGCCACCAGTGATTCCGGGACAGGGGGCCTCAATCAGCCCCAGCATTTT. The chain links TRBV24-1 to TRBJ1-5, with 12 nucleotides matching TRBD1. The germline V gene encodes CDR1 KGHDR and CDR2 SFDVKD. Trimming took 2 bases from V and 3 from J; bases not matched to a gene: 4. The CDR3 length is 17 residues.

On this clonotype: An end of the junction does not agree with germline; a read error may underlie this. CDR3 nucleotide sequence: TGCGCCAGCAGCTTGGAGATAACCTACAATGAGCGGTTCTTC. Encoded protein: CASSLEITYNERFF. The chain employs TRBV5-1 and TRBJ2-1, with D uncertain. CDR1 and CDR2 from the germline V gene are SGHRS and YFSETQ. The CDR3 loop spans 14 amino acids.

This chain links TRBV7-9 with TRBJ2-1; 8 nucleotides align to TRBD2. The CDR3 spans 15 residues. Trimming cost V 6 bases and J 13 bases; bases outside gene matches: 17. The germline CDR1 and CDR2 sequences are SEHNR and FQNEAQ (reference sequence). DNA of the CDR3: TGTGCCAGCAGTTCAACCTTACTAGCGGAAGAGACCCAGTTCTTC. Protein product: CASSSTLLAEETQFF.

This clonotype was observed once. The V and J genes are TRBV6-1 and TRBJ2-7, with 14 nucleotides matching TRBD2. This CDR3 has 18 residues. Losses at the gene ends were 7 bases for V and 2 bases for J; bases not matched to a gene: 13. Germline-derived CDR1 and CDR2 are MNHNS and SASEGT. The CDR3: CASTYTGGTSGGTYEQYF. DNA of the CDR3: TGTGCCAGCACCTATACCGGGGGGACTAGCGGGGGAACCTACGAGCAGTACTTC.

J is TRBJ2-7 and V is TRBV10-3; 15 positions agree with TRBD2. V lost 3 bases and J lost 3; bases outside the gene matches: 6. Germline V gene sequence: CDR1 ENHRY, CDR2 SYGVKD. The CDR3 is 17 amino acids. The DNA for the CDR3 is TGTGCCATCAGTGAAGGGACTAGCGGGGGGACTTACTACGAGCAGTACTTC. Protein product: CAISEGTSGGTYYEQYF.

This clonotype occurred a few times. The chain carries TRBV7-2 and TRBJ1-1, with D possibly TRBD1 on 5 matching bases. CDR1 and CDR2 (germline): SGHTA, FQGNSA. The CDR3 is 15 amino acids. V lost 5 bases, J lost 2 bases, and 15 bases lay in between. The CDR3 sequence is CASSQRDRFNTEAFF. CDR3 nucleotide sequence: TGTGCCAGCAGCCAAAGGGACCGATTTAACACTGAAGCTTTCTTT.

The chain recombines TRBV3-1 with TRBJ1-2; a possible D gene is TRBD1 (6 bases). The CDR3 has 15 residues. Trimming stripped 3 bases from V and 5 bases from J, with 16 bases between. CDR1 and CDR2 (germline): LGHDT, YNNKEL (reference sequence). DNA for the CDR3: TGTGCCAGCAGCCAGGCTAGACAGGTCTCTTATGGCTACACCTTC. It specifies CASSQARQVSYGYTF.

This clonotype was seen more than once but under ten times. V and J are TRBV6-5 and TRBJ2-6; TRBD1 matches at 8 bases. Germline-derived CDR1 and CDR2 are MNHEY and SVGAGI. V shed 3 bases and J 4 bases; nucleotides not matched to a gene: 11. The CDR3 contains 18 residues. CDR3 protein: CASSYEQGGVSGANVLTF. The CDR3 DNA is TGTGCCAGCAGTTATGAACAGGGGGGAGTTTCGGGGGCCAACGTCCTGACTTTC.

The chain is built from TRBV10-3 and TRBJ1-1; D gene unclear. There are 15 residues in the CDR3. Germline V gives CDR1 ENHRY, CDR2 SYGVKD. With 3 bases removed from V and 1 base from J, the gap between germline ends came to 12 bases. CDR3 sequence (DNA): TGTGCCATCAGTGACGCGAATTCAAGGAACACTGAAGCTTTCTTT. Its protein is CAISDANSRNTEAFF.

The chain couples TRBV21-1 to TRBJ1-6; the DNA was not compared with TRBD1, the D call given in the table. TRBV21-1 is a recognized pseudogene. The CDR3 loop spans 20 amino acids. The CDR3 loop reads CASSKKTQGDRPINNSPLHF. DNA for the CDR3: TGTGCCAGCAGCAAAAAAACCCAGGGCGACAGGCCCATAAACAATTCACCCCTCCACTTT.

The chain couples TRBV20-1 to TRBJ2-1; D gene unclear. The CDR3 has 9 residues. CDR1 and CDR2 (germline): DFQATT, SNEGSKA (reference sequence). In DNA, the CDR3 is TGCACCCGAAAGAATGAGCAGTTCTTC. Translated, it gives CTRKNEQFF.

This clonotype was detected only a few times. The chain has TRBV5-1 and TRBJ2-7; weak D call: TRBD2 (7 bases). The CDR3 length is 13 residues. Trimming took 3 bases from V and 3 from J, leaving 10 bases between them. The V gene's germline CDR1 is SGHRS and CDR2 YFSETQ. The CDR3 region has the DNA TGCGCCAGCAGCTACAGGGACTACTACGAGCAGTACTTC. Amino acids: CASSYRDYYEQYF.

V gene TRBV28 combines with J gene TRBJ2-7; D is undetermined. This CDR3 is 14 amino acids long. V gave up 2 bases and J gave up 3 bases, with 11 bases separating them. Germline loops: CDR1 MDHEN, CDR2 SYDVKM. The CDR3 nucleotides are TGTGCCAGCAGTTTAGGGCAGCTACTCTACGAGCAGTACTTC. Amino acids: CASSLGQLLYEQYF.

This clonotype has just one count. A read error may account for a junction end that differs from germline. The chain joins TRBV7-2 to TRBJ2-1, with D unresolved. Germline CDR1 SGHTA, CDR2 FQGNSA. The CDR3 spans 14 residues. In DNA form, the CDR3 reads TGTGCCAGCAGCGTAGCAAGTCCCAACAATGAGCAGTTCTTC. As protein: CASSVASPNNEQFF.

This clonotype showed up just a few times. This chain connects TRBV28 to TRBJ2-7, with D possibly being TRBD1 (6 bases). V lost 5 bases to trimming and J lost 6 bases, with 17 bases between them. The CDR3 loop spans 14 amino acids. The V gene's germline CDR1 is MDHEN and CDR2 SYDVKM. The chain's CDR3 is CASSPPGQVFEQYF. CDR3 sequence (DNA): TGTGCCAGCAGTCCCCCGGGACAAGTCTTCGAGCAGTACTTC.

V is TRBV6-2 or TRBV6-3 and J is TRBJ2-6; 8 positions match TRBD1. The germline V gene encodes CDR1 MNHEY and CDR2 SVGEGT. CDR3 length: 20 residues. With V trimmed by 0 bases and J by 6 bases, 16 bases remained unmatched. The CDR3 DNA follows: TGTGCCAGCAGTTACTCCCTGGACAGGGCCCAATTTCTGAAGGCCAACGTCCTGACTTTC. Translating it yields CASSYSLDRAQFLKANVLTF.

This clonotype was detected a few times. The V call is TRBV6-5, the J call TRBJ1-2, with 12 bases fitting TRBD1. In germline, CDR1 is MNHEY, CDR2 SVGAGI. V lost 6 bases to trimming and J lost 8 bases; unmatched junction nucleotides: 13. This CDR3 has 16 amino acids. This CDR3 is CASRSGTGGTPGGYTF. In DNA form, the CDR3 reads TGTGCCAGCAGGTCCGGGACAGGGGGCACCCCGGGGGGCTACACCTTC.